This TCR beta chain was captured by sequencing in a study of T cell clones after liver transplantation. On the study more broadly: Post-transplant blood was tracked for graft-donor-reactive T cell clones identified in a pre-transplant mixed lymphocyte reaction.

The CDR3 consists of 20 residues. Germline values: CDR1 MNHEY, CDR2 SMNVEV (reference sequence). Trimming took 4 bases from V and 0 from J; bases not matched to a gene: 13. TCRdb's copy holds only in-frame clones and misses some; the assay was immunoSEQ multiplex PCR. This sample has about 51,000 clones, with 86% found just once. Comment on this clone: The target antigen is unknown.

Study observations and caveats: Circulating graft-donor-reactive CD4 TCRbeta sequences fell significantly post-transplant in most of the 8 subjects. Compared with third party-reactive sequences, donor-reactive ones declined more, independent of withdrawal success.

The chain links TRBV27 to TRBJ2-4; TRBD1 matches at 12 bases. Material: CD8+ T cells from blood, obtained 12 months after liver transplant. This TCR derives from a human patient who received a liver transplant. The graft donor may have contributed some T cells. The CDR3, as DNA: TGTGCCAGCAGTTCTCTAACACCGGGACAGGGGGCCCTAGCCAAAAACATTCAGTACTTC. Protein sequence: CASSSLTPGQGALAKNIQYF.